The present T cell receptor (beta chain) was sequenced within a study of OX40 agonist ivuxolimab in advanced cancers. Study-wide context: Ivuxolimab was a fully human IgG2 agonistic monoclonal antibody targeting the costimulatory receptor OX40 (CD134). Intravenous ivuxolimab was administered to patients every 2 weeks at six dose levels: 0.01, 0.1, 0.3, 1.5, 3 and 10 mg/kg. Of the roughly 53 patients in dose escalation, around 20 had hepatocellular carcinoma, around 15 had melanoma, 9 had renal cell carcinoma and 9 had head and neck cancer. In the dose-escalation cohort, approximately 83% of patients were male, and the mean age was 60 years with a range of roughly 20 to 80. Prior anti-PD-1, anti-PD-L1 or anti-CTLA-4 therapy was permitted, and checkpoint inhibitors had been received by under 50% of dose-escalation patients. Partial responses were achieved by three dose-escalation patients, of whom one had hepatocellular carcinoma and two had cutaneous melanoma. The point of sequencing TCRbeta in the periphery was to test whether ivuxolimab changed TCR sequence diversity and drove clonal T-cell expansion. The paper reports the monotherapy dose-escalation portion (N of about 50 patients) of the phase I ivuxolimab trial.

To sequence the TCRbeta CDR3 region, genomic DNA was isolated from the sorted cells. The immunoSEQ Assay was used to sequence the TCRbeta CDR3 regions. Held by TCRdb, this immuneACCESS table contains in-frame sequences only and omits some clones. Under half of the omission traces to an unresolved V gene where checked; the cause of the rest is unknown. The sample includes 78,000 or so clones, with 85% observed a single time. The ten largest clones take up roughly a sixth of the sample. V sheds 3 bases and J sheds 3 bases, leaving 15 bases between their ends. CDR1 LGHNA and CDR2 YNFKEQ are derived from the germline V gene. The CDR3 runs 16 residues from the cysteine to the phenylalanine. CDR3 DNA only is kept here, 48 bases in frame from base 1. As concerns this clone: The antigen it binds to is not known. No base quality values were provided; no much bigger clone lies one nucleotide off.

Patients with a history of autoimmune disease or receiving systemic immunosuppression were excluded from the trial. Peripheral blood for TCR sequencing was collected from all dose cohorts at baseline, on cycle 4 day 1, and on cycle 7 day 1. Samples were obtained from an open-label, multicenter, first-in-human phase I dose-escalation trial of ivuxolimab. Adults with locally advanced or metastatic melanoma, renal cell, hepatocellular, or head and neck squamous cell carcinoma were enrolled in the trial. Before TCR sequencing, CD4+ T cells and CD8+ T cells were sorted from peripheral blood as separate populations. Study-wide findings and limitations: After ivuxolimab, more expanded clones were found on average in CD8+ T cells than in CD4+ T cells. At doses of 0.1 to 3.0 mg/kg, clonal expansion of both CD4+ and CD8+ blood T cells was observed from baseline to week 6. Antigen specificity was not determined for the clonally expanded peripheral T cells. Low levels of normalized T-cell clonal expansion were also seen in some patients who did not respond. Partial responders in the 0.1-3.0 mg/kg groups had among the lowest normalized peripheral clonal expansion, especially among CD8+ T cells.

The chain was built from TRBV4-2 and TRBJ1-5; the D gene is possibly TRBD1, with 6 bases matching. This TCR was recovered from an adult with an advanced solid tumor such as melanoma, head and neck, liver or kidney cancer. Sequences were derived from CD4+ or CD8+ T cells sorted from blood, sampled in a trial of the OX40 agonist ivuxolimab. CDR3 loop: CASSQRGHRDNQPQHF. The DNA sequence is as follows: TGTGCCAGCAGCCAGAGAGGTCACAGGGACAATCAGCCCCAGCATTTT.